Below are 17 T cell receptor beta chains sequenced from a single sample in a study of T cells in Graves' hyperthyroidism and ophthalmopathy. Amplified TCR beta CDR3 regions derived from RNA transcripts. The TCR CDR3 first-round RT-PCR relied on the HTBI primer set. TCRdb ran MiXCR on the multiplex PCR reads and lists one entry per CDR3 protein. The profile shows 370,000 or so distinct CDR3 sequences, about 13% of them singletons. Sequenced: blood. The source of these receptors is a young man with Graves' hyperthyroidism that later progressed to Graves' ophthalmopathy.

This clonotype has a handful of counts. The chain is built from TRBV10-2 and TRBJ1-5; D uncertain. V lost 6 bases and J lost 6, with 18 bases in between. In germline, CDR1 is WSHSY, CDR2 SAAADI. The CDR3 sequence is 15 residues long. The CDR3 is CASRPVGATLQPQHF. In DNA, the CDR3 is TGCGCCAGCAGACCGGTGGGAGCGACTCTTCAGCCCCAGCATTTT.

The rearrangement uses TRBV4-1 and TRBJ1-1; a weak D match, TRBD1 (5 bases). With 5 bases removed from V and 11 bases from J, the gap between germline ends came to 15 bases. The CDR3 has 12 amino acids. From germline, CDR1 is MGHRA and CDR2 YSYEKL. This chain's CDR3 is CASSKGRVGAFF. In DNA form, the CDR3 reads TGCGCCAGCAGCAAGGGCAGGGTTGGCGCTTTCTTT.

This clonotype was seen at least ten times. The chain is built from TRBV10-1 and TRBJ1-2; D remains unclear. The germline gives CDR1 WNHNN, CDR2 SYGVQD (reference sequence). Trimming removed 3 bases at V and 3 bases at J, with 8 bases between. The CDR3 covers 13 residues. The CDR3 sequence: CASSDMPDYGYTF. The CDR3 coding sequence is TGCGCCAGCAGTGATATGCCGGACTATGGCTACACCTTC.

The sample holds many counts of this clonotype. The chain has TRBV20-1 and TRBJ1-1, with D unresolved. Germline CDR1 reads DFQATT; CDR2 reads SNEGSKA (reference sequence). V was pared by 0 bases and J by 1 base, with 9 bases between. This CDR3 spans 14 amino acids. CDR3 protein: CSARDPRGNTEAFF. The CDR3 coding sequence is TGCAGTGCTAGAGATCCCCGGGGGAACACTGAAGCTTTCTTT.

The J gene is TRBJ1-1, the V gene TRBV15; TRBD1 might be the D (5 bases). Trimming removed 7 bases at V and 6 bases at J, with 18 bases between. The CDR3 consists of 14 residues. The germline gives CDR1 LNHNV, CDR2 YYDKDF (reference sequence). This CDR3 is CATTKPQGRAEAFF. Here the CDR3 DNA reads TGTGCCACCACCAAACCTCAGGGAAGGGCTGAAGCTTTCTTT.

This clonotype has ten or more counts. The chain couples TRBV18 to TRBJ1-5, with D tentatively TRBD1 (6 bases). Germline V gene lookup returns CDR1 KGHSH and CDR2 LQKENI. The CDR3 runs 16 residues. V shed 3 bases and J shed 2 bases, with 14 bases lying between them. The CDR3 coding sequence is TGTGCCAGCTCACCTTGGGGGGGCAACGGCAATCAGCCCCAGCATTTT. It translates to CASSPWGGNGNQPQHF.

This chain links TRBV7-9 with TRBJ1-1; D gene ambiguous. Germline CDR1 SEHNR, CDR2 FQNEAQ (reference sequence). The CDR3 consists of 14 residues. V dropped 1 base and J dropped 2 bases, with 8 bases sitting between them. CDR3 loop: CASSLVLPNTEAFF. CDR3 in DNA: TGTGCCAGCAGCTTAGTTCTCCCCAACACTGAAGCTTTCTTT.

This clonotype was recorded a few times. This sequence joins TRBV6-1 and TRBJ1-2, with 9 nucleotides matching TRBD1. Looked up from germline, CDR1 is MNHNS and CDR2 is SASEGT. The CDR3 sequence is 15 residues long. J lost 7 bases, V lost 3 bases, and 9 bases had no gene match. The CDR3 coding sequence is TGTGCCAGCAGTGATATAGGGGACAGGGTTGGTGGCTACACCTTC. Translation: CASSDIGDRVGGYTF.

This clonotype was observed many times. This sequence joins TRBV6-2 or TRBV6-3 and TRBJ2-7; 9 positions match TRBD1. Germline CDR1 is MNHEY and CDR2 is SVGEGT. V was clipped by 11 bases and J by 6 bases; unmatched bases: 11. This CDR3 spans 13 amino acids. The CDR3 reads CASAMWTGAEQYF. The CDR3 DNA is TGTGCCTCCGCCATGTGGACAGGGGCCGAGCAGTACTTC.

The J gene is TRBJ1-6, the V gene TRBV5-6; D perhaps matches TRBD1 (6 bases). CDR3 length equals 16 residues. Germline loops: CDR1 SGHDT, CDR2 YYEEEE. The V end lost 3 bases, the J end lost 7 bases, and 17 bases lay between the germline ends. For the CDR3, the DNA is TGTGCCAGCAGCTCCGTCCCCCTGACAGGAAATTCACCCCTCCACTTT. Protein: CASSSVPLTGNSPLHF.

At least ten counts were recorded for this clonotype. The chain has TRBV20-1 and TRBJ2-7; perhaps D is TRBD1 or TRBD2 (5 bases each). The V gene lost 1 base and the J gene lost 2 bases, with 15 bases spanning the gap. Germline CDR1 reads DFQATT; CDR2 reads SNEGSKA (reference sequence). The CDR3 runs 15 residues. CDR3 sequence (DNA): TGCAGTGCTAGAGCTGGGAGTGTGGGGGCCTACGAGCAGTACTTC. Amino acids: CSARAGSVGAYEQYF.

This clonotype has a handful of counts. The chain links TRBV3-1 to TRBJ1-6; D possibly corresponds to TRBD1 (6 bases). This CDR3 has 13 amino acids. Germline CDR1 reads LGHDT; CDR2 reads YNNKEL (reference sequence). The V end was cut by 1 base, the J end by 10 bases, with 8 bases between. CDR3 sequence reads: CASSQVTGSPLHF. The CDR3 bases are TGTGCCAGCAGCCAAGTAACAGGGTCACCCCTCCACTTT. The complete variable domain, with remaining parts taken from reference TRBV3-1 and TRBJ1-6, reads DTAVSQTPKYLVTQMGNDKSIKCEQNLGHDTMYWYKQDSKKFLKIMFSYNNKELIINETVPNRFSPKSPDKAHLNLHINSLELGDSAVYFCASSQVTGSPLHFGNGTRLTVT.

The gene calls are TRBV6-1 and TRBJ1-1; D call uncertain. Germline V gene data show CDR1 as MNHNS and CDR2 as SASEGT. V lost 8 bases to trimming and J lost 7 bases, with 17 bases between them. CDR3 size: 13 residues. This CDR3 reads CASRINLRGEAFF. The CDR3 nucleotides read TGTGCCAGCCGAATAAACTTGCGGGGTGAAGCTTTCTTT.

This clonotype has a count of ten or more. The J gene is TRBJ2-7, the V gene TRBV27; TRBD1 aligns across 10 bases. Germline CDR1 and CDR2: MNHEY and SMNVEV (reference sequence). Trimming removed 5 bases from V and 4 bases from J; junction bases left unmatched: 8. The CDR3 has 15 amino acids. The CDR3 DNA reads TGTGCCAGCAGTCAATTCGACAGGGGGCAGTACGAGCAGTACTTC. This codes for CASSQFDRGQYEQYF.

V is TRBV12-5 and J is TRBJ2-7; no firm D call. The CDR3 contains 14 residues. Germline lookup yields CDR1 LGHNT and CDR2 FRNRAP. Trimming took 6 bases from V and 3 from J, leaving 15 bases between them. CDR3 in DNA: TGTGCTAGTGGAGTCCAGGAGACGATCTACGAGCAGTACTTC. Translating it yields CASGVQETIYEQYF.

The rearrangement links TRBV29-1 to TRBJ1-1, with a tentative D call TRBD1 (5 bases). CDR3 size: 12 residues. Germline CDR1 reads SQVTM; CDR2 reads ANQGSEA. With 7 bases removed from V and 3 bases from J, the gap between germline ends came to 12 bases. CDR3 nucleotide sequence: TGCAGCGCTAGACAGCTGTACACTGAAGCTTTCTTT. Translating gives CSARQLYTEAFF. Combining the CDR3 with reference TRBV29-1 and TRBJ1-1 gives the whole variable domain SAVISQKPSRDICQRGTSLTIQCQVDSQVTMMFWYRQQPGQSLTLIATANQGSEATYESGFVIDKFPISRPNLTFSTLTVSNMSPEDSSIYLCSARQLYTEAFFGQGTRLTVV.

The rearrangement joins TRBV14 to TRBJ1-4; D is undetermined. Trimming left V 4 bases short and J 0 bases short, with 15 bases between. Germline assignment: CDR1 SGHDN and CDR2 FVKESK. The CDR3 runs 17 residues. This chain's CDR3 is CASSPRASATTNEKLFF. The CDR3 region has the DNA TGTGCCAGCAGCCCCCGGGCCTCAGCGACAACTAATGAAAAACTGTTTTTT.